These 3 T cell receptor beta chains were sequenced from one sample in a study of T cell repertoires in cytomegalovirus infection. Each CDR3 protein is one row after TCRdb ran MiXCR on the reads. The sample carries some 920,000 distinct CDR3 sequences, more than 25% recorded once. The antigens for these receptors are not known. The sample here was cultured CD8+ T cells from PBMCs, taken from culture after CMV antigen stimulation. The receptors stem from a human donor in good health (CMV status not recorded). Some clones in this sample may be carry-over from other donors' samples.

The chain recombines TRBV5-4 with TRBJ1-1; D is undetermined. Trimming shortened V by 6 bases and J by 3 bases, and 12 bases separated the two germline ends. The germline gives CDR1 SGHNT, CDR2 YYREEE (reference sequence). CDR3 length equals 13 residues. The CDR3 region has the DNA TGTGCCAGCACCTTCCTCGGGGACACTGAAGCTTTCTTT. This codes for CASTFLGDTEAFF.

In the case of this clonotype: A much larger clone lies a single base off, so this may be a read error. CDR3 coding DNA: TGCAGCGTTGATATAGCTGAAGCTTTCTTT. Its translation: CSVDIAEAFF. The rearrangement joins TRBV29-1 to TRBJ1-1; D call uncertain. Trimming cost V 3 bases and J 6 bases, with 5 bases left between them. The CDR3 runs 10 residues. The germline V gene has CDR1 SQVTM and CDR2 ANQGSEA.

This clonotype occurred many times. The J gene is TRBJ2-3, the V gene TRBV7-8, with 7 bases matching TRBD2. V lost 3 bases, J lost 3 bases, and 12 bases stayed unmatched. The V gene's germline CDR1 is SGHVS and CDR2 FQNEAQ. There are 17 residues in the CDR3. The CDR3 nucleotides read TGTGCCAGCAGCTTCCTTCGGGACGGGGGAGGGACAGATACGCAGTATTTT. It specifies CASSFLRDGGGTDTQYF.